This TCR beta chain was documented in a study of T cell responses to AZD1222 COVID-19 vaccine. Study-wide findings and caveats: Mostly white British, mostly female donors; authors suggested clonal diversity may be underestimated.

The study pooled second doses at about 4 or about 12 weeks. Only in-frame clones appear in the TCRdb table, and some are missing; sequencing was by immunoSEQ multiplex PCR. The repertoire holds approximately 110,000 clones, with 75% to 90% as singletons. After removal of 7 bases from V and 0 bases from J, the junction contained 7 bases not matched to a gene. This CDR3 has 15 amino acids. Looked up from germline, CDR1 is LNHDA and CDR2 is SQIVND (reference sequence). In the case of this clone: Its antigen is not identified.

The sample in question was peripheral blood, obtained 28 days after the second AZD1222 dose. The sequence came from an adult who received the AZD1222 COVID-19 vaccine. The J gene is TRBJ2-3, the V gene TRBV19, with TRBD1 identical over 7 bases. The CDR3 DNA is TGTGCCAGTACGAAGGGACAGTCTAGCACAGATACGCAGTATTTT. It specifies CASTKGQSSTDTQYF.